This TCR beta chain originates from a study of blood T cells in healthy people across ages. The CDR3 contains 18 residues. Primers used in a second PCR of roughly 7 to 11 cycles were a sample-barcoded 5' primer and a J-beta primer mix. MiXCR was run by TCRdb on the 5' RACE reads, yielding one entry per CDR3 protein. This sample has some 900,000 distinct CDR3 sequences, with around 49% found just once. The sequence was collected from a young man in good health. The sample consisted of blood. J is TRBJ1-6 and V is TRBV21-1. TRBV21-1 is given as a pseudogene. Here the CDR3 reads CASSKESNPSSYNSPLHF. The CDR3 nucleotides are TGTGCCAGCAGCAAAGAGAGCAACCCGAGCTCCTATAATTCACCCCTCCACTTT.